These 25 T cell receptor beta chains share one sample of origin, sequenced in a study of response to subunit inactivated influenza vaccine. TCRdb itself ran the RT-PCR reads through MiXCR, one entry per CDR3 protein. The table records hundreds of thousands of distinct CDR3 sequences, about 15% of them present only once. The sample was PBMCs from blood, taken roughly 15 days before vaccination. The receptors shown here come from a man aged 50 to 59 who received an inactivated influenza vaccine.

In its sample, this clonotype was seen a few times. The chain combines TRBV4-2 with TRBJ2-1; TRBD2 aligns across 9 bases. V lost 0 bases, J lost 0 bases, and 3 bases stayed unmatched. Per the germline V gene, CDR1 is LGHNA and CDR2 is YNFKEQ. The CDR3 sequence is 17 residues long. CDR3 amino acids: CASSQEETSGSYNEQFF. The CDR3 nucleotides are TGTGCCAGCAGCCAAGAGGAGACTAGCGGCTCCTACAATGAGCAGTTCTTC.

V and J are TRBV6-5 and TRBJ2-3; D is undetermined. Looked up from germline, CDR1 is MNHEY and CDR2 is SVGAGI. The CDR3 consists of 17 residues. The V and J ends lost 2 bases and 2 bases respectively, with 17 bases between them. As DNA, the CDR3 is TGTGCCAGCAGTTACGCAGCAATGGAGTCCCCCACAGATACGCAGTATTTT. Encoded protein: CASSYAAMESPTDTQYF.

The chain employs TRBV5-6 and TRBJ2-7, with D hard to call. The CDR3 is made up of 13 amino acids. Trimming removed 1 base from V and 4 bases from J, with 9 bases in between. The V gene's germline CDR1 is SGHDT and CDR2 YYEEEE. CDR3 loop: CASSLPVGYEQYF. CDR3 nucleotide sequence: TGTGCCAGCAGCTTGCCGGTGGGGTACGAGCAGTACTTC.

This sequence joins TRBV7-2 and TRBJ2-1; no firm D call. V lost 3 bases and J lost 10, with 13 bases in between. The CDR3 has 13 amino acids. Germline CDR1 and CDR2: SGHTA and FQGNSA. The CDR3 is CASSLGSKSEQFF. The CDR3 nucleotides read TGTGCCAGCAGCTTGGGCTCCAAGTCGGAGCAGTTCTTC.

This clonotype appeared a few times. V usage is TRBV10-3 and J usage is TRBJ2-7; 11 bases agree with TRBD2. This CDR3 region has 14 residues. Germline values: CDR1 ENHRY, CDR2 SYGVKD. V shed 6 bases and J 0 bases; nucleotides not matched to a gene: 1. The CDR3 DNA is TGTGCCATCAGGGGACTAGCGGACTCCTACGAGCAGTACTTC. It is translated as CAIRGLADSYEQYF.

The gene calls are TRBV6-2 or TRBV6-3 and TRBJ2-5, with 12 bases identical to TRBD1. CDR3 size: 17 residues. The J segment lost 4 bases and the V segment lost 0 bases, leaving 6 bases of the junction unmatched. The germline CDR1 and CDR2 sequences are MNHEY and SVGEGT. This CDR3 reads CASSYSAGTGGPETQYF. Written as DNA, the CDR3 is TGTGCCAGCAGTTACTCGGCCGGGACAGGGGGCCCAGAGACCCAGTACTTC.

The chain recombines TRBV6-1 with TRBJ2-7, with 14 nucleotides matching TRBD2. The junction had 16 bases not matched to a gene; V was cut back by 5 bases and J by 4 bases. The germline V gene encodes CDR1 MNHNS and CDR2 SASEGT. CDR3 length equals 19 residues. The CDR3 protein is CASSPPRLAGGNLVYEQYF. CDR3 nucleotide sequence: TGTGCCAGCAGTCCACCCCGACTAGCGGGAGGGAACTTGGTATACGAGCAGTACTTC.

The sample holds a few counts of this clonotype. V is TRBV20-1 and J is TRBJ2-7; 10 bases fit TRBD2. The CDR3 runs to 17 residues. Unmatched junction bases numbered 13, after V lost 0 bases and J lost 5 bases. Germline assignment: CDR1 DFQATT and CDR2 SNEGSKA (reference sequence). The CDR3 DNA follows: TGCAGTGCTAGAGATGTCGGCCGGGCTAGCGGGAGCCACGAGCAGTACTTC. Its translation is CSARDVGRASGSHEQYF.

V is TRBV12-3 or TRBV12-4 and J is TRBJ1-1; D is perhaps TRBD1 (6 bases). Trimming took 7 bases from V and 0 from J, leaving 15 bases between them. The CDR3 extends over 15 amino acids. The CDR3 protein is CASIPAGQMNTEAFF. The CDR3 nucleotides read TGTGCCAGCATACCGGCGGGACAAATGAACACTGAAGCTTTCTTT.

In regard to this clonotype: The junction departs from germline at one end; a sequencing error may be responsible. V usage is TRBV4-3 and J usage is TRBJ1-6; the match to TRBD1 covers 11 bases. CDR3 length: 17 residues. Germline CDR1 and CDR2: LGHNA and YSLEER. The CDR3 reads CASCQDWGQGVWSPLHF. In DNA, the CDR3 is TGCGCCAGCTGCCAAGATTGGGGACAGGGGGTATGGTCACCCCTCCACTTT.

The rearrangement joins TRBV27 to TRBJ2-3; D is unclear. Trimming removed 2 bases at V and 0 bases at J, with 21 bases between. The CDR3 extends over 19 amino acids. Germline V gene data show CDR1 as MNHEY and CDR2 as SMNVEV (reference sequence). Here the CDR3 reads CASSLDPILKRGSTDTQYF. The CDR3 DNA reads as TGTGCCAGCAGTTTAGACCCTATCCTCAAACGTGGAAGCACAGATACGCAGTATTTT.

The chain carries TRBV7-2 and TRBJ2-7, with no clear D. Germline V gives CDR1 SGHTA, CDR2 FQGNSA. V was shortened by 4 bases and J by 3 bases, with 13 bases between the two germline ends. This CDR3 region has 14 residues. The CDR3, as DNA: TGTGCCAGCAGCTCGCGAACTTCGGGCTACGAGCAGTACTTC. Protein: CASSSRTSGYEQYF.

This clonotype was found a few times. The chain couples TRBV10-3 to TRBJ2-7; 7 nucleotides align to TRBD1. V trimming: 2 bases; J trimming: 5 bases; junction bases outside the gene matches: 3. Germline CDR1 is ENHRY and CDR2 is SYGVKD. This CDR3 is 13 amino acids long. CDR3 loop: CAISEIGGHEQYF. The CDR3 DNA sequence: TGTGCCATCAGTGAGATAGGGGGCCACGAGCAGTACTTC.

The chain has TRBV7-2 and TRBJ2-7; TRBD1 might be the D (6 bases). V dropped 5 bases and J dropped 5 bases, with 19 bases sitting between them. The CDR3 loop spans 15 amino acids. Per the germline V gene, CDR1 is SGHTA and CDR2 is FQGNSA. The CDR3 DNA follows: TGTGCCAGCAGCCTCACCGGGACACCTTACAACGAGCAGTACTTC. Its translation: CASSLTGTPYNEQYF.

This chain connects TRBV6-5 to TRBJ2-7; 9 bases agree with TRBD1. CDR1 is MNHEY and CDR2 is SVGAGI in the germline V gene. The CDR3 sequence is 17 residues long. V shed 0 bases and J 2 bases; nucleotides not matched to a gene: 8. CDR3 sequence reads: CASSYSGGGQGTYEQYF. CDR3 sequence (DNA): TGTGCCAGCAGTTACTCGGGGGGCGGACAGGGGACCTACGAGCAGTACTTC.

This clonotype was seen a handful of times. As DNA, the CDR3 is TGTGCCAGCAGCCAAGAGAGGTTCCCAACTAATGAAAAACTGTTTTTT. This sequence encodes CASSQERFPTNEKLFF. The rearrangement uses TRBV3-1 and TRBJ1-4, with D unresolved. The V end was cut by 0 bases, the J end by 0 bases, with 8 bases between. In germline, CDR1 is LGHDT, CDR2 YNNKEL (reference sequence). The length of the CDR3 is 16 residues.

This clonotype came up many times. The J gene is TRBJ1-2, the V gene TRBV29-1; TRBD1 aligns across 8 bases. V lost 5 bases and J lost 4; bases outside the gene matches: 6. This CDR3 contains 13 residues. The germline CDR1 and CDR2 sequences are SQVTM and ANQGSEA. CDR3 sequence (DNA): TGCAGCGTTCCGGACAGGGAGGCCTATGGCTACACCTTC. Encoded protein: CSVPDREAYGYTF.

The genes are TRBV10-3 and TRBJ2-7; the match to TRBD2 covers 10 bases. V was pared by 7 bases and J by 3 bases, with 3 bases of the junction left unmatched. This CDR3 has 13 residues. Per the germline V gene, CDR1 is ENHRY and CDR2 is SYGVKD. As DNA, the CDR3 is TGTGCCATCACAATAGCGGGAGGCTACGAGCAGTACTTC. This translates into CAITIAGGYEQYF.

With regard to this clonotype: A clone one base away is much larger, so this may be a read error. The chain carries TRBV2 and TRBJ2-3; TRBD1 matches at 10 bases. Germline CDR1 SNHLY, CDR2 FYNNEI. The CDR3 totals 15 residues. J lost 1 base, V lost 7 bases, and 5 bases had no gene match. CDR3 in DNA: TGTGCCAGCACCCCCGGGACAGGGGGCACAGATACGCAGTATTTT. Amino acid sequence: CASTPGTGGTDTQYF.

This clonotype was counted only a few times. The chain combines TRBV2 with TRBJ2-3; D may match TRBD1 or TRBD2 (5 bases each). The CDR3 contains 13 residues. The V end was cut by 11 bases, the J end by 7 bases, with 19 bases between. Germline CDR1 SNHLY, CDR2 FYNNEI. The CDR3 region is CAARRDLDHTQYF. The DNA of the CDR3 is TGTGCCGCGCGCCGGGACCTAGATCATACGCAGTATTTT.

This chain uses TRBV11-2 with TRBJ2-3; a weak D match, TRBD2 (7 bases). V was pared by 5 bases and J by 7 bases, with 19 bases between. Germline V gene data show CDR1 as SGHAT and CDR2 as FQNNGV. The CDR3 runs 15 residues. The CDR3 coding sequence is TGTGCCAGCAGCCGGGGCGGGGGCGGACCGAATACGCAGTATTTT. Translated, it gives CASSRGGGGPNTQYF. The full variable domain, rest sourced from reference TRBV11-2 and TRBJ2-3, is EAGVAQSPRYKIIEKRQSVAFWCNPISGHATLYWYQQILGQGPKLLIQFQNNGVVDDSQLPKDRFSAERLKGVDSTLKIQPAKLEDSAVYLCASSRGGGGPNTQYFGPGTRLTVL.

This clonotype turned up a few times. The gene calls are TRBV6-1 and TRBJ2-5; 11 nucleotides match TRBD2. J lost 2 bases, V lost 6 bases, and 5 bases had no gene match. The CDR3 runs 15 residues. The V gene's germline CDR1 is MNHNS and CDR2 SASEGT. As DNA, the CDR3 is TGTGCCAGCAGACTAGCGGGAGCAGTACAAGAGACCCAGTACTTC. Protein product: CASRLAGAVQETQYF.

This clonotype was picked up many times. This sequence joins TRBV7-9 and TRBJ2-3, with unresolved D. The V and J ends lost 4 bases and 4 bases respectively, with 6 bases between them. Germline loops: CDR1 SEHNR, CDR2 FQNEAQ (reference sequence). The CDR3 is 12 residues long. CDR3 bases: TGTGCCAGCAGCTCTGTACCAGATACGCAGTATTTT. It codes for CASSSVPDTQYF.

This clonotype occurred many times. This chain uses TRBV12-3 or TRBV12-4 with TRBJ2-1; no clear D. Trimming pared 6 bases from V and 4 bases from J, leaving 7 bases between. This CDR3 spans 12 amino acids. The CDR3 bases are TGTGCCAGCAGCCTCCGGTACAATGAGCAGTTCTTC. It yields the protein CASSLRYNEQFF.

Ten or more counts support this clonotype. The DNA of the CDR3 is TGTGCCAGCAGCTACCCCTCGACTAGCGGGGACTTAAAGTCTAGCACAGATACGCAGTATTTT. Its translation: CASSYPSTSGDLKSSTDTQYF. The chain couples TRBV11-2 to TRBJ2-3, with 11 nucleotides matching TRBD2. V was pared by 4 bases and J by 0 bases, with 18 bases of the junction left unmatched. CDR1 SGHAT and CDR2 FQNNGV come from the germline V gene. The CDR3 totals 21 residues.